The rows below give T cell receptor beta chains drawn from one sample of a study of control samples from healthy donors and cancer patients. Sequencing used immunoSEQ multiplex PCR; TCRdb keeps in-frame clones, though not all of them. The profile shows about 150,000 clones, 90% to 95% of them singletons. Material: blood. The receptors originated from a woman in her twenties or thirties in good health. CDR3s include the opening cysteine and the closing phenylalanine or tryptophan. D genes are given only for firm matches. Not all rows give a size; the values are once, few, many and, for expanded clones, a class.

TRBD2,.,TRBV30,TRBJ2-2,CAWSVRAGANTGELFF,TGTGCCTGGAGTGTACGGGCGGGGGCGAACACCGGGGAGCTGTTTTTT
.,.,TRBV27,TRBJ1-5,CASSSQYSNQPQHF,TGTGCCAGCAGTTCTCAGTATAGCAATCAGCCCCAGCATTTT
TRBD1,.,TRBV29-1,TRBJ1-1,CSAGDRGLGTEAFF,TGCAGCGCCGGAGACAGGGGCCTCGGGACTGAAGCTTTCTTT
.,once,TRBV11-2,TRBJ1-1,CASSLWGNTEAFF,TGTGCCAGCAGCCTGTGGGGAAACACTGAAGCTTTCTTT
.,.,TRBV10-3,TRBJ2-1,CAISESPGAIQTLYYNEQFF,TGTGCCATCAGTGAAAGTCCAGGGGCGATTCAAACATTATACTACAATGAGCAGTTCTTC
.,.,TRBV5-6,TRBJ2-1,CASSFQGPSGQFF,TGTGCCAGCAGCTTCCAGGGGCCTTCAGGGCAGTTCTTC
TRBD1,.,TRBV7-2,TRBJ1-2,CASSSGGVSYGYTF,TGTGCCAGCAGTTCAGGGGGGGTATCCTATGGCTACACCTTC
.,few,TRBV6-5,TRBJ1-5,CASSYGQGQPQHF,TGTGCCAGCAGTTACGGGCAAGGTCAGCCCCAGCATTTT
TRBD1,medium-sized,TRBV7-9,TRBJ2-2,CASSRQGGNTGELFF,TGTGCCAGCAGTCGACAGGGGGGGAACACCGGGGAGCTGTTTTTT
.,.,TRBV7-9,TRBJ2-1,CASSHGTRGREGQFF,TGTGCCAGCAGCCACGGCACTAGGGGGAGAGAAGGGCAGTTCTTC
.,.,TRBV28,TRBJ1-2,CASSLWKATANYGYTF,TGTGCCAGCAGTTTATGGAAGGCGACAGCTAACTATGGCTACACCTTC
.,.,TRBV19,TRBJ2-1,CASSPTGRSYNEQFF,TGTGCCAGTAGCCCTACAGGGAGGTCCTACAATGAGCAGTTCTTC
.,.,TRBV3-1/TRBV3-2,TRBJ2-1,CASSQQGTPYNEQFF,TGTGCCAGCAGCCAACAGGGTACCCCCTACAATGAGCAGTTCTTC
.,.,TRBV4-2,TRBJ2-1,CASSHAGSYDEQFF,TGTGCCAGCAGCCACGCTGGAAGTTACGATGAGCAGTTCTTC
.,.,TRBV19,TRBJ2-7,CASSHTPLLGAYEQYF,TGTGCCAGTAGCCACACCCCACTACTGGGGGCCTACGAGCAGTACTTC
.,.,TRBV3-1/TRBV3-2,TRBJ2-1,CASSQERVSGLYNEQFF,TGTGCCAGCAGCCAAGAAAGGGTCAGCGGGTTGTACAATGAGCAGTTCTTC
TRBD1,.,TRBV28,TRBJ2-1,CASSLRPWDRDRFF,TGTGCCAGCAGTTTACGTCCGTGGGACAGGGACCGGTTCTTC
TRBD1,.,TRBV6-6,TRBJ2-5,CASSYSDRMTGTQYF,TGTGCCAGCAGTTACTCGGACAGGATGACGGGCACCCAGTACTTC
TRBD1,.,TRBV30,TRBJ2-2,CALQGANTGELFF,TGTGCCTTACAGGGGGCAAACACCGGGGAGCTGTTTTTT
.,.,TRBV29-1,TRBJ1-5,CSPDPSPSRVRNQPQHF,TGCAGCCCCGACCCCTCTCCCAGCAGGGTGAGGAATCAGCCCCAGCATTTT
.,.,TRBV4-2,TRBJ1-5,CASSRNRDGNQPQHF,TGTGCCAGCAGCCGTAACAGGGATGGCAATCAGCCCCAGCATTTT
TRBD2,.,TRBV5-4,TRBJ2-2,CASSDGLAGGPDTGELFF,TGTGCCAGCAGCGACGGACTAGCGGGAGGGCCCGACACCGGGGAGCTGTTTTTT
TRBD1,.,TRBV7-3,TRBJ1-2,CASSLGDRGGYTF,TGTGCCAGCAGCTTGGGCGACAGGGGCGGCTACACCTTC
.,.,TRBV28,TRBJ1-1,CASREVPNTEAFF,TGTGCCAGCAGGGAAGTCCCGAACACTGAAGCTTTCTTT
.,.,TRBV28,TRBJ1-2,CASSLSISTGPNYGYTF,TGTGCCAGCAGTTTATCCATTAGCACTGGGCCTAACTATGGCTACACCTTC
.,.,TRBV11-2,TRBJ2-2,CASSLDNRDWANTGELFF,TGTGCCAGCAGCTTAGACAACCGGGACTGGGCGAACACCGGGGAGCTGTTTTTT
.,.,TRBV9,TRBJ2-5,CASSKGAGVAETQYF,TGTGCCAGCAGCAAGGGGGCGGGAGTAGCGGAGACCCAGTACTTC
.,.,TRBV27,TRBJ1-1,CASRSGLNTEAFF,TGTGCCAGCAGGTCAGGGCTTAACACTGAAGCTTTCTTT
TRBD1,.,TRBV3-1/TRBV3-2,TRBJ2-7,CASSPQDRDDEQYF,TGTGCCAGCAGCCCGCAGGACAGGGACGACGAGCAGTACTTC
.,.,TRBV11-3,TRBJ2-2,CASSLDPLGGGELFF,TGTGCCAGCAGCTTAGACCCCCTTGGGGGCGGGGAGCTGTTTTTT
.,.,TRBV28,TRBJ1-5,CASTRTGISNQPQHF,TGTGCCAGCACCCGGACGGGCATCAGCAATCAGCCCCAGCATTTT